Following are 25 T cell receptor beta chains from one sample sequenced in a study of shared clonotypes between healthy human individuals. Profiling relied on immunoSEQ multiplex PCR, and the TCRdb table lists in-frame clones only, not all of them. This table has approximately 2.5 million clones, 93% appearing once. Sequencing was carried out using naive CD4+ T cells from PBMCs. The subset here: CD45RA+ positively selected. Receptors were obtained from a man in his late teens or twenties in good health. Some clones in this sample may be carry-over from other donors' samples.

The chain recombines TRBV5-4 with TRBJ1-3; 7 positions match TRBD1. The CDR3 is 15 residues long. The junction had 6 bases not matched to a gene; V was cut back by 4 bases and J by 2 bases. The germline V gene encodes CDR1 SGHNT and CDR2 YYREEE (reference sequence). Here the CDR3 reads CASSRSTGAGNTIYF. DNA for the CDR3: TGTGCCAGCAGCCGATCCACAGGGGCTGGAAACACCATATATTTT.

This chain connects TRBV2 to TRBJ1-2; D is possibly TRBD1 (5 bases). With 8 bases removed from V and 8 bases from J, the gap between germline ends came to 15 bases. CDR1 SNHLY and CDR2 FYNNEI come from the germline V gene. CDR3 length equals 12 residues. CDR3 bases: TGTGCCAGCGGGTCGGAGGGGCGAGGCTACACCTTC. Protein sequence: CASGSEGRGYTF.

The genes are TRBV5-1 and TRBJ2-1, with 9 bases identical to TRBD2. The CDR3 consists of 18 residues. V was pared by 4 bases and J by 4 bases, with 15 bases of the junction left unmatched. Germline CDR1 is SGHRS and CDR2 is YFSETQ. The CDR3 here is CASSHYLAGVSTYNEQFF. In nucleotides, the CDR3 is TGCGCCAGCAGCCACTACTTAGCGGGAGTAAGTACGTACAATGAGCAGTTCTTC.

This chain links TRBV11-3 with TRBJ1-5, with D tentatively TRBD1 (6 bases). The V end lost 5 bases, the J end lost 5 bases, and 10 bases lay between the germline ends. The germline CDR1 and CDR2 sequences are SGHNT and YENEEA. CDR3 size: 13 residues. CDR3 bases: TGTGCCAGCAGCCGCGGACAGTATCAGCCCCAGCATTTT. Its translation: CASSRGQYQPQHF. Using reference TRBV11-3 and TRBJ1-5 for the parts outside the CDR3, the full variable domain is EAGVVQSPRYKIIEKKQPVAFWCNPISGHNTLYWYLQNLGQGPELLIRYENEEAVDDSQLPKDRFSAERLKGVDSTLKIQPAELGDSAVYLCASSRGQYQPQHFGDGTRLSIL.

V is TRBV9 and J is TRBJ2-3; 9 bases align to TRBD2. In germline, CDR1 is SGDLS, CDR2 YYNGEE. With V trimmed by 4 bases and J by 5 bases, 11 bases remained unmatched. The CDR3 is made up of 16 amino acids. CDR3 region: CASSRRAGGPEDTQYF. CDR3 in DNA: TGTGCCAGCAGCAGGAGGGCGGGAGGGCCAGAAGATACGCAGTATTTT. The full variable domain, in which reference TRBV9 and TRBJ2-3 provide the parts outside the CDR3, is DSGVTQTPKHLITATGQRVTLRCSPRSGDLSVYWYQQSLDQGLQFLIQYYNGEERAKGNILERFSAQQFPDLHSELNLSSLELGDSALYFCASSRRAGGPEDTQYFGPGTRLTVL.

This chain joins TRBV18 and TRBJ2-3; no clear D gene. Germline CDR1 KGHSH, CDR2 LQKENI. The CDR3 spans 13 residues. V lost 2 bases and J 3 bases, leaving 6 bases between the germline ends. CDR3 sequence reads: CASSPMLTDTQYF. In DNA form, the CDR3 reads TGTGCCAGCTCACCAATGCTAACAGATACGCAGTATTTT.

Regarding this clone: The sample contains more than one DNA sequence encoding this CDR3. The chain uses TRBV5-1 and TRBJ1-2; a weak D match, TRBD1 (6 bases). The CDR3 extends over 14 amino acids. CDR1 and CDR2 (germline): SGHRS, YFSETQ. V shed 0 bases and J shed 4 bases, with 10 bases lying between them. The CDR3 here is CASSLEGESYGYTF. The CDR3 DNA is TGCGCCAGCAGCTTGGAGGGGGAGTCCTATGGCTACACCTTC.

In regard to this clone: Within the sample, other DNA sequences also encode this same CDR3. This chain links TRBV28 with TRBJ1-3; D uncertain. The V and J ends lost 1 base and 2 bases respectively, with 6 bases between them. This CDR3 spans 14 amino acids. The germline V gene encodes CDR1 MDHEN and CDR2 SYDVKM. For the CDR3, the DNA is TGTGCCAGCAGTTTATACGGGGCTGGAAACACCATATATTTT. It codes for CASSLYGAGNTIYF.

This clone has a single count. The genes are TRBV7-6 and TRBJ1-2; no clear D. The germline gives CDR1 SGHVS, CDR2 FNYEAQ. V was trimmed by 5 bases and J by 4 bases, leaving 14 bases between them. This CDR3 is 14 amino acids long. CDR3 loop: CASSQTSRPYGYTF. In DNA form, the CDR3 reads TGTGCCAGCAGCCAAACCTCCAGACCCTATGGCTACACCTTC. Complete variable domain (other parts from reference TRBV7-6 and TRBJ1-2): GAGVSQSPRYKVTKRGQDVALRCDPISGHVSLYWYRQALGQGPEFLTYFNYEAQQDKSGLPNDRFSAERPEGSISTLTIQRTEQRDSAMYRCASSQTSRPYGYTFGSGTRLTVV.

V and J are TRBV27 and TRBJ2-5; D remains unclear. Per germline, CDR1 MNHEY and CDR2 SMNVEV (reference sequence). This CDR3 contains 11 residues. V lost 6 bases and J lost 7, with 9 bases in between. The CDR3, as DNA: TGTGCCAGCAGCTCCGTATCGACCCAGTACTTC. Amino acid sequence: CASSSVSTQYF.

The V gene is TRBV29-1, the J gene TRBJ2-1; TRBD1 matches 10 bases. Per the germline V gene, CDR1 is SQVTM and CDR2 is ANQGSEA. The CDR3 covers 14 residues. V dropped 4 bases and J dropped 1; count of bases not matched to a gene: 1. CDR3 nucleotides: TGCAGCGTTGGGGGACAGGGGTCCTACAATGAGCAGTTCTTC. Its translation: CSVGGQGSYNEQFF.

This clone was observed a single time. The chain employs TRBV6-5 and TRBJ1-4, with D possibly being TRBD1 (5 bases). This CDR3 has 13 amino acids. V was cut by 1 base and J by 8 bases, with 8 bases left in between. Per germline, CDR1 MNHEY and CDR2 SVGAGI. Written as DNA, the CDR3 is TGTGCCAGCAGTTACTGGCGGGGCGAAAAACTGTTTTTT. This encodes CASSYWRGEKLFF.

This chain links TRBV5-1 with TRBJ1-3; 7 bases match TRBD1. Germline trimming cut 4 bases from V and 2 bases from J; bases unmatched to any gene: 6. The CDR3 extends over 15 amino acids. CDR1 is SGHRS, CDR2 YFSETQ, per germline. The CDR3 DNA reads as TGCGCCAGCAGCGTGACAGGGTTTACTGGAAACACCATATATTTT. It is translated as CASSVTGFTGNTIYF.

This CDR3 is CASSPRSGDEQYF. The CDR3 region has the DNA TGTGCCAGCTCACCAAGGTCCGGGGACGAGCAGTACTTC. V gene TRBV18 combines with J gene TRBJ2-7, with D possibly TRBD2 on 5 matching bases. CDR1 is KGHSH and CDR2 is LQKENI in the germline V gene. V shed 2 bases and J shed 5 bases, with 10 bases lying between them. This CDR3 region has 13 residues.

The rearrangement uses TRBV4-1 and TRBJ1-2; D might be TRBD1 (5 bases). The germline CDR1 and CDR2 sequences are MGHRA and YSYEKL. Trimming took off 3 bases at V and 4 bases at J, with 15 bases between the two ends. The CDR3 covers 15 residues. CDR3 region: CASSQDYLDSYGYTF. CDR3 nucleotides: TGCGCCAGCAGCCAGGATTACCTTGACAGCTATGGCTACACCTTC.

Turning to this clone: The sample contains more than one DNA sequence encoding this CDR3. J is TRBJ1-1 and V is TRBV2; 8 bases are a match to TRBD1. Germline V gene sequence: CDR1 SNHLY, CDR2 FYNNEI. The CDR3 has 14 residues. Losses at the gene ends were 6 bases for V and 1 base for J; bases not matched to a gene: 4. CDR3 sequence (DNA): TGTGCCAGCAGCGCCGGACAGGGGAACACTGAAGCTTTCTTT. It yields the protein CASSAGQGNTEAFF.

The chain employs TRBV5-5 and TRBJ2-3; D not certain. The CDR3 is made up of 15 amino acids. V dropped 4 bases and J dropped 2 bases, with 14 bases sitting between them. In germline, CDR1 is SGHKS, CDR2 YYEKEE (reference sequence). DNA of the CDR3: TGTGCCAGCAGCCCGTCCGTCCGGGCCACAGATACGCAGTATTTT. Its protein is CASSPSVRATDTQYF. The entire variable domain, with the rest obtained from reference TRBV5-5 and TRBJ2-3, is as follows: DAGVTQSPTHLIKTRGQQVTLRCSPISGHKSVSWYQQVLGQGPQFIFQYYEKEERGRGNFPDRFSARQFPNYSSELNVNALLLGDSALYLCASSPSVRATDTQYFGPGTRLTVL.

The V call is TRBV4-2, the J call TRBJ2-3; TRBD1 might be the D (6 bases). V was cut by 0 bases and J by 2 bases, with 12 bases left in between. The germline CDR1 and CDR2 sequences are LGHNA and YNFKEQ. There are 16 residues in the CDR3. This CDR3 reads CASSQEGHPVTDTQYF. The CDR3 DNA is TGTGCCAGCAGCCAAGAGGGACACCCCGTCACAGATACGCAGTATTTT.

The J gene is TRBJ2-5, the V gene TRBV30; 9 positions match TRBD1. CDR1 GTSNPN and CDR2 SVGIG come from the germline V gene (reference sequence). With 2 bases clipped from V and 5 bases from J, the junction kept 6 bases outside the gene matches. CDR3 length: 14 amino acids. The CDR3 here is CAWSRDRVGETQYF. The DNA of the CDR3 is TGTGCCTGGAGTCGGGACAGGGTAGGGGAGACCCAGTACTTC.

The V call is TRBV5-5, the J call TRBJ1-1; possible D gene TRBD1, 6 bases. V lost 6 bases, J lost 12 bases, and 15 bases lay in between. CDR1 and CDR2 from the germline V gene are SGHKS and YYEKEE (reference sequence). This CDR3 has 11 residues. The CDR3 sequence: CASTRGDKSFF. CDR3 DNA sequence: TGTGCCAGCACCCGGGGGGACAAATCTTTCTTT.

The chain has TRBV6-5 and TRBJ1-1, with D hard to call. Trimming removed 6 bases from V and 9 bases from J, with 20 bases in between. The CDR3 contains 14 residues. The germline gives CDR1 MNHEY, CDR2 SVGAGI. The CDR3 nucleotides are TGTGCCAGCAGGGAAGAGCGCGGACGGCCTAAAGCTTTCTTT. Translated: CASREERGRPKAFF.

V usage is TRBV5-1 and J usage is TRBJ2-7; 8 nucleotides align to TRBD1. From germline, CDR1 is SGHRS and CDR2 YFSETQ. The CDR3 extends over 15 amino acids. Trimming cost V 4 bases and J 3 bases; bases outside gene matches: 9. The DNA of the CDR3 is TGCGCCAGCAGCAGGGGACAGGCGTCGGACTACGAGCAGTACTTC. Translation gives CASSRGQASDYEQYF. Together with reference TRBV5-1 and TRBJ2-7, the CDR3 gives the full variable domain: KAGVTQTPRYLIKTRGQQVTLSCSPISGHRSVSWYQQTPGQGLQFLFEYFSETQRNKGNFPGRFSGRQFSNSRSEMNVSTLELGDSALYLCASSRGQASDYEQYFGPGTRLTVT.

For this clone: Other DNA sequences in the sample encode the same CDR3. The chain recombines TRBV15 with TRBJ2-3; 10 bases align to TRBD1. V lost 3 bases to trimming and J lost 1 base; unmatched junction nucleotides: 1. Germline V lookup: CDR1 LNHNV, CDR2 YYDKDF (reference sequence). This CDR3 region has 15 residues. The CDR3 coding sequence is TGTGCCACCAGCAGGGGGACAGGGGGCACAGATACGCAGTATTTT. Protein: CATSRGTGGTDTQYF. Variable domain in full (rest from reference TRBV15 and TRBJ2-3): DAMVIQNPRYQVTQFGKPVTLSCSQTLNHNVMYWYQQKSSQAPKLLFHYYDKDFNNEADTPDNFQSRRPNTSFCFLDIRSPGLGDTAMYLCATSRGTGGTDTQYFGPGTRLTVL.

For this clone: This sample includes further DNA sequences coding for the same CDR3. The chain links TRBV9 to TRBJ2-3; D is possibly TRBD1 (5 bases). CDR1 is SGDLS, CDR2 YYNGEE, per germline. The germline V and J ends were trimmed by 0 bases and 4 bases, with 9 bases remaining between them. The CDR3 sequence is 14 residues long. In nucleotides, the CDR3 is TGTGCCAGCAGCGTAGCTTGGGGCGCAGATACGCAGTATTTT. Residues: CASSVAWGADTQYF.

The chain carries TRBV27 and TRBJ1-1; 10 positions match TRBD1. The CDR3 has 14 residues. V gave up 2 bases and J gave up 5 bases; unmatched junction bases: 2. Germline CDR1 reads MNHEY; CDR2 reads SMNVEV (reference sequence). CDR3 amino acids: CASSLRTGGTEAFF. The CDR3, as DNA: TGTGCCAGCAGTTTACGGACAGGGGGGACTGAAGCTTTCTTT.